This T cell receptor (beta chain) was documented in a study of cytomegalovirus exposure and HLA in healthy donors. Regarding the study as a whole: Excluded: some indistinguishable V segments such as TRBV6-2 and TRBV6-3. Later analysis showed most CMV-associated TCR beta chains appearing HLA-restricted.

Germline assignment: CDR1 SEHNR and CDR2 FQNEAQ (reference sequence). Trimming left V 3 bases short and J 4 bases short, with 15 bases between. The CDR3 length is 15 residues. PCR involved 60 Vbeta and 13 Jbeta primers. Some clones are missing from TCRdb's copy, which holds only in-frame ones; the method was immunoSEQ multiplex PCR. This sample has approximately 100,000 clones, with roughly 84% found just once. Details on this clone: Its antigen is undetermined.

V gene TRBV7-9 combines with J gene TRBJ1-2, with a possible D match to TRBD1 (6 bases). The source of this sequence is a woman aged 18-29 years in good health and CMV-seronegative. Source material: PBMCs. CDR3 residues: CASSFQQGLSYGYTF. The CDR3 DNA reads TGTGCCAGCAGCTTCCAACAGGGTCTCAGCTATGGCTACACCTTC.